The present entry profiles one T cell receptor (beta chain) with its context. The antigen is not known. These data come from a study of cytotoxic CD8 clonotypes in ibrutinib-treated CLL. Study-level background: Response samples followed a median around 12 months of treatment, range 6 to 36. General observations from the study: Clonality went higher at ibrutinib response and then dropped back toward baseline at progression.

V lost 0 bases to trimming and J lost 5 bases, with 10 bases between them. The germline gives CDR1 SQVTM, CDR2 ANQGSEA. CDR3 length equals 13 residues. Sequencing was designed to attain a depth spanning 1 in 200,000 to 1 in 1 million T cells. Measured with immunoSEQ multiplex PCR; TCRdb has only the in-frame clones, and not every one. Seen here are roughly 110,000 clones, about 50% observed once, and the top ten hold more than 35%. TCR beta libraries used roughly 2 micrograms of DNA from cryopreserved PBMCs. The TCR sequence derives from a human donor with chronic lymphocytic leukemia. The J gene is TRBJ1-2, the V gene TRBV29-1, with D perhaps TRBD1 (5 bases). This material consisted of PBMCs, taken after 24 months of ibrutinib treatment. The CDR3 protein is CSVEEAGRYGYTF. For the CDR3, the DNA is TGCAGCGTTGAAGAGGCAGGGCGATATGGCTACACCTTC.